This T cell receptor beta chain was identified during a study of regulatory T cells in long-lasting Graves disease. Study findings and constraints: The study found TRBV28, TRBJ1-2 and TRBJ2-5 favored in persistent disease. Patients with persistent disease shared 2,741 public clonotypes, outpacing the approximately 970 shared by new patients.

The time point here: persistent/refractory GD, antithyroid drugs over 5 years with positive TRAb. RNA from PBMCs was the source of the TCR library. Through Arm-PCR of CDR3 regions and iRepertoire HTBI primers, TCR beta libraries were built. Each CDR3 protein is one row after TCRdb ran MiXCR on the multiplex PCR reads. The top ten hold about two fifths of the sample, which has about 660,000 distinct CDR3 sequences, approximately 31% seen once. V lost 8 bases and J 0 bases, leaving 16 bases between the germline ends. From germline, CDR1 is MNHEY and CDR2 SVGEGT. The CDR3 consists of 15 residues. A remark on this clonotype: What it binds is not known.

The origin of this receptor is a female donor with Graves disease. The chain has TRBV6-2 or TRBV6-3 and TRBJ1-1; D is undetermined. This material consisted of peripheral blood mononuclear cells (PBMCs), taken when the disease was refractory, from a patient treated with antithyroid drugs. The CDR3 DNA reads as TGTGCCAGCCCGGGGTTTGGAGGTATGAACACTGAAGCTTTCTTT. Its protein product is CASPGFGGMNTEAFF.